The text below deals with one T cell receptor beta chain. The antigen is undetermined. The CDR3 runs to 16 residues. Germline lookup yields CDR1 LGHNA and CDR2 YSLEER. The ends were cut back, 0 bases at V and 0 bases at J, with 12 bases in the middle. The table came from immunoSEQ multiplex PCR; TCRdb's copy has only in-frame clones and leaves some out. The sample records approximately 46,000 clones, approximately 84% being singletons. The sample is drawn from a study of graft-versus-host responses after intestinal transplantation. Whole-study context: All recipients were transplanted with multivisceral, liver-intestinal, or isolated intestinal grafts. All of the recipients had induction that used anti-thymocyte globulin, then tacrolimus and steroids for approximately 3 years.

Findings and caveats of the study: Early post-transplant HvG declines tracked with peak circulating GvH clone levels. The recipient marrow held GvH clones, and some of them showed up first in ileum or blood.

Sequences were derived from unstimulated CD4+ T cells sorted from spleen or lymph node cells, sampled before transplant. V usage is TRBV4-3 and J usage is TRBJ2-7; no definite D call. The clonotype comes from a human donor who was the organ donor for an intestinal transplant. In DNA form, the CDR3 reads TGCGCCAGCAGCCAAGACGGGTCAAGGTTCTCCTACGAGCAGTACTTC. Its translation is CASSQDGSRFSYEQYF.